This TCR beta chain was sequenced in a study of OX40 agonist ivuxolimab in advanced cancers. Study-wide context: Ivuxolimab, which targeted the costimulatory receptor OX40 (CD134), was an agonistic, fully human IgG2 monoclonal antibody. Intravenous ivuxolimab was administered to patients every 2 weeks at six dose levels: 0.01, 0.1, 0.3, 1.5, 3 and 10 mg/kg. Of the 52 patients in dose escalation, 19 had hepatocellular carcinoma, some 15 had melanoma, 9 had renal cell carcinoma and 9 had head and neck cancer. A male proportion of under 85% and a mean age of approximately 55 years, ranging from about 20 to 79, were recorded for the dose-escalation cohort. Prior anti-PD-1, anti-PD-L1 or anti-CTLA-4 therapy was permitted, and checkpoint inhibitors had been received by about 36% of dose-escalation patients. Partial responses occurred in three dose-escalation patients: two with cutaneous melanoma and one with hepatocellular carcinoma. Peripheral TCRbeta sequencing aimed to test whether ivuxolimab altered TCR sequence diversity and caused clonal T-cell expansion. The paper covers the monotherapy dose-escalation part of the phase I ivuxolimab trial, which included N ≈ 54 patients.

Counted from cysteine to phenylalanine, this CDR3 has 15 amino acids. Only the CDR3 portion is preserved as DNA: 45 bases, with reading frame beginning at the first base. Trimming at the junction amounts to 5 bases on V and 5 bases on J, and the germline ends lie 18 bases apart. According to the germline V gene, CDR1 reads MNHEY and CDR2 reads SVGAGI. On the study overall, not on this receptor specifically: At doses of 0.1 to 3.0 mg/kg, clonal expansion of both CD4+ and CD8+ T cells in blood was seen between baseline and week 6. Low levels of normalized T-cell clonal expansion were also seen in some patients who did not respond. Antigen specificity was not determined for the clonally expanded peripheral T cells. On average, CD8+ T cells showed more expanded clones than CD4+ T cells after ivuxolimab. In partial responders in the 0.1-3.0 mg/kg groups, normalized peripheral clonal expansion was found to be among the lowest, especially among CD8+ T cells.

Comments on this clone: The antigen this receptor binds is unknown. No base-level quality is on record; no much larger clone is a single base apart.

Patients with autoimmune disease history or receiving systemic immunosuppression were excluded from the trial. In every dose cohort, peripheral blood was drawn for TCR sequencing at baseline, cycle 4 day 1, and cycle 7 day 1. The samples were taken from a phase I, first-in-human, multicenter, open-label dose-escalation trial of ivuxolimab. Adults with locally advanced or metastatic head and neck squamous cell, hepatocellular, melanoma or renal cell carcinoma were enrolled in the trial. Before TCR sequencing, CD4+ and CD8+ T cells were separately sorted from peripheral blood. For sequencing of the TCRbeta CDR3 region, genomic DNA was extracted from the sorted cells. The immunoSEQ Assay was used for sequencing of TCRbeta CDR3 regions. This immuneACCESS table, as held by TCRdb, lists in-frame sequences with V and J called but not all clones. Of the missing ones, under half trace to an unresolved V gene in checked studies; the others have no known cause. A total of tens of thousands of clones appear in this sample, 75% to 90% of them only once. The top ten clones comprise around 15% of the sample.

The input for sequencing was CD4+ or CD8+ T cells sorted from blood, taken in a trial of the OX40 agonist ivuxolimab. This receptor was taken from an adult with an advanced solid tumor such as melanoma, head and neck, liver or kidney cancer. The chain is made from TRBV6-5 and TRBJ1-1; the best D guess is TRBD1, with 5 bases matching. The DNA reads as follows: TGTGCCAGCAGTCCTGGACTAGGGGCAGGGACTGAAGCTTTCTTT. This yields the protein CASSPGLGAGTEAFF.